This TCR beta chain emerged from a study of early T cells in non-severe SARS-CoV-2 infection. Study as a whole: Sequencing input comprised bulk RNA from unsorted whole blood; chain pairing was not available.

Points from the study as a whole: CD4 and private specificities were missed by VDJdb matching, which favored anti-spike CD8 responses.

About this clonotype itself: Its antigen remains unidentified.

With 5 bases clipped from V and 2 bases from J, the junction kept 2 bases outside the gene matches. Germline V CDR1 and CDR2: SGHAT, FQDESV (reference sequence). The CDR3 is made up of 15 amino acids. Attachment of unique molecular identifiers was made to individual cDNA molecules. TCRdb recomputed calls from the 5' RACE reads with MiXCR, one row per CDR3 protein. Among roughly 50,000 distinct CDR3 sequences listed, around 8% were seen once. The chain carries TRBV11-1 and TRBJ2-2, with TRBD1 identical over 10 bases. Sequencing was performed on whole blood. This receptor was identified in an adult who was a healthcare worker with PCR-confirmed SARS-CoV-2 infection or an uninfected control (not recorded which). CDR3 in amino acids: CASSRQGANTGELFF. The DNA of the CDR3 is TGTGCCAGCAGCCGACAGGGGGCTAACACCGGGGAGCTGTTTTTT.